The clone carrying this TCR beta chain occurred a few times. The antigen remains unidentified. This entry belongs to a study of cytomegalovirus exposure and HLA in healthy donors. General observations from the study: Analysis was performed later, and it showed HLA-associated TCR beta chains to be more clonally expanded than equally common others.

PCR was performed using 60 Vbeta and 13 Jbeta primers. Here immunoSEQ multiplex PCR was the method, and the copy in TCRdb shows in-frame clones only, minus some. The sample has some 120,000 clones; 75% to 90% are singletons. The CDR3 loop spans 14 amino acids. Per the germline V gene, CDR1 is MDHEN and CDR2 is SYDVKM. Trimming cost V 5 bases and J 4 bases; bases outside gene matches: 3. The clonotype originates from a man aged 35-49 years in good health and CMV-seronegative. The material sequenced was PBMCs. This chain uses TRBV28 with TRBJ1-5; 9 bases are shared with TRBD1. CDR3 region: CASSRGQGNQPQHF. DNA for the CDR3: TGTGCCAGCAGTCGCGGACAGGGGAATCAGCCCCAGCATTTT. Combining the CDR3 with reference TRBV28 and TRBJ1-5 gives the whole variable domain DVKVTQSSRYLVKRTGEKVFLECVQDMDHENMFWYRQDPGLGLRLIYFSYDVKMKEKGDIPEGYSVSREKKERFSLILESASTNQTSMYLCASSRGQGNQPQHFGDGTRLSIL.